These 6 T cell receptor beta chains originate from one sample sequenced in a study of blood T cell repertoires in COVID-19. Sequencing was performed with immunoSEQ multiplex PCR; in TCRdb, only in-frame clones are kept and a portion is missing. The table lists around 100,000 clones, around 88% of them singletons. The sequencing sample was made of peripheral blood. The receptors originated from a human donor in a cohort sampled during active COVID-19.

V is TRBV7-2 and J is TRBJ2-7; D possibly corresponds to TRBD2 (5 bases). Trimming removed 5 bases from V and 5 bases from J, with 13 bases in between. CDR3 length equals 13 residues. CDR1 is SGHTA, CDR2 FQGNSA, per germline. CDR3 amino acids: CASSRTVADEQYF. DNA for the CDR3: TGTGCCAGCAGCCGGACTGTGGCCGACGAGCAGTACTTC.

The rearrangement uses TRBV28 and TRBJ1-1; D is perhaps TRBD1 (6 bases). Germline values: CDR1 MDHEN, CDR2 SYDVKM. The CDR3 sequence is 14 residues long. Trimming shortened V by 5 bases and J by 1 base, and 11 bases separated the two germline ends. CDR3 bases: TGTGCCAGCAGTCACAGGGATAAGAACACTGAAGCTTTCTTT. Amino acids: CASSHRDKNTEAFF. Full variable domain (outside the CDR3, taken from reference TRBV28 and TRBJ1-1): DVKVTQSSRYLVKRTGEKVFLECVQDMDHENMFWYRQDPGLGLRLIYFSYDVKMKEKGDIPEGYSVSREKKERFSLILESASTNQTSMYLCASSHRDKNTEAFFGQGTRLTVV.

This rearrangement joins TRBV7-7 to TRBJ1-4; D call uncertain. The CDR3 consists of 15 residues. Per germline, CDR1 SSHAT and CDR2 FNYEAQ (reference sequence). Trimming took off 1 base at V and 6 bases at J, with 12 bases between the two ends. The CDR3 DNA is TGTGCCAGCAGCTTAGGGTCCGGGAACCATGAAAAACTGTTTTTT. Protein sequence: CASSLGSGNHEKLFF.

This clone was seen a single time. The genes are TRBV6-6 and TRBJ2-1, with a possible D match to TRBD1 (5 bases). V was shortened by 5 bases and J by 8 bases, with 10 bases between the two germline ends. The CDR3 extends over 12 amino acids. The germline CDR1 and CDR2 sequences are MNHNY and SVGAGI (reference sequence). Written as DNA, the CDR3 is TGTGCCAGCAGTCAAGTAGGGGATGAGCAGTTCTTC. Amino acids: CASSQVGDEQFF.

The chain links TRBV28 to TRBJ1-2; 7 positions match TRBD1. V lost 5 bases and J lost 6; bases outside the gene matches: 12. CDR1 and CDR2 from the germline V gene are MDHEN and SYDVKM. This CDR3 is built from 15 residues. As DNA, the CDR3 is TGTGCCAGCAGTCCTTGGGACAGTTGGGCCCATGGCTACACCTTC. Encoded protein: CASSPWDSWAHGYTF.

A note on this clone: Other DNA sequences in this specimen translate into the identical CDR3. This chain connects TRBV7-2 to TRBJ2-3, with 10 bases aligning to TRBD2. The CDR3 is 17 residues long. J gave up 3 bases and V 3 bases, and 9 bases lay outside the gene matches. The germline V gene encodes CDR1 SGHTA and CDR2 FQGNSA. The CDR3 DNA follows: TGTGCCAGCAGCTTGGGGCTGACTAGCGGGTTAACAGATACGCAGTATTTT. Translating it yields CASSLGLTSGLTDTQYF.